Shown below are 8 T cell receptor beta chains from a single sample sequenced in a study of blood T cell repertoires in COVID-19. Using immunoSEQ multiplex PCR, the repertoire was profiled, and TCRdb retains in-frame clones only, with some absent. Of some 190,000 clones listed, more than 75% were seen once; the top ten hold 15% to 20%. Sequencing was carried out using peripheral blood. Every receptor here comes from a person aged 65-85 years with COVID-19, enrolled during active disease.

V usage is TRBV28 and J usage is TRBJ2-6; 8 bases match TRBD2. The CDR3 has 19 amino acids. The V gene end was trimmed by 4 bases and the J gene end by 5 bases; junction bases not matched to a gene: 16. Per the germline V gene, CDR1 is MDHEN and CDR2 is SYDVKM. The chain's CDR3 is CASSSRVAGTMIWANVLTF. CDR3 sequence (DNA): TGTGCCAGCAGTTCAAGGGTAGCGGGGACCATGATTTGGGCCAACGTCCTGACTTTC.

This sequence joins TRBV4-3 and TRBJ1-6, with 11 bases that match TRBD1. The CDR3 loop spans 17 amino acids. Germline-derived CDR1 and CDR2 are LGHNA and YSLEER. V lost 0 bases, J lost 10 bases, and 8 bases stayed unmatched. The CDR3 here is CASSQDAGTGGGSPLHF. The CDR3 coding sequence is TGCGCCAGCAGCCAAGATGCCGGGACAGGGGGTGGATCACCCCTCCACTTT.

The chain employs TRBV5-6 and TRBJ2-2; D perhaps matches TRBD1 (6 bases). This CDR3 has 15 amino acids. V was shortened by 0 bases and J by 3 bases, with 9 bases between the two germline ends. Germline-derived CDR1 and CDR2 are SGHDT and YYEEEE. This CDR3 is CASSLEGDYTGELFF. Here the CDR3 DNA reads TGTGCCAGCAGCTTGGAGGGGGATTACACCGGGGAGCTGTTTTTT.

The V call is TRBV19, the J call TRBJ1-2; perhaps TRBD1 as D (6 bases). CDR1 LNHDA and CDR2 SQIVND come from the germline V gene (reference sequence). The germline V and J ends were trimmed by 5 bases and 2 bases, with 15 bases remaining between them. The CDR3 contains 15 residues. CDR3 sequence: CASSPSGQTNYGYTF. The CDR3 DNA follows: TGTGCCAGTAGTCCCTCCGGACAGACAAACTATGGCTACACCTTC.

The chain combines TRBV15 with TRBJ2-7, with D tentatively TRBD1 (6 bases). This CDR3 comprises 13 residues. CDR1 is LNHNV, CDR2 YYDKDF, per germline (reference sequence). V was cut by 0 bases and J by 4 bases, with 7 bases left in between. CDR3 in amino acids: CATSRDRGYEQYF. The CDR3 DNA reads as TGTGCCACCAGCAGAGACAGGGGATACGAGCAGTACTTC. The full variable domain, rest sourced from reference TRBV15 and TRBJ2-7, is DAMVIQNPRYQVTQFGKPVTLSCSQTLNHNVMYWYQQKSSQAPKLLFHYYDKDFNNEADTPDNFQSRRPNTSFCFLDIRSPGLGDTAMYLCATSRDRGYEQYFGPGTRLTVT.

In nucleotides, the CDR3 is TGTGCCAGCAGCGTGCGTCGGGATAATCGGCAGTTCTTC. This sequence encodes CASSVRRDNRQFF. The chain recombines TRBV7-2 with TRBJ2-1; D may be TRBD2 (5 bases). CDR3 length equals 13 residues. The germline V gene has CDR1 SGHTA and CDR2 FQGNSA. Deletions cut 5 bases from V and 12 bases from J, with 17 bases between. Drawing the rest from reference TRBV7-2 and TRBJ2-1, the complete variable domain is GAGVSQSPSNKVTEKGKDVELRCDPISGHTALYWYRQSLGQGLEFLIYFQGNSAPDKSGLPSDRFSAERTGGSVSTLTIQRTQQEDSAVYLCASSVRRDNRQFFGPGTRLTVL.

In nucleotides, the CDR3 is TGTGCCAGCAGTTTAGCCGGGGTACAGCCCCAGCATTTT. Amino acids: CASSLAGVQPQHF. The chain is built from TRBV12-3 or TRBV12-4 and TRBJ1-5; D is uncertain. CDR3 size: 13 residues. Trimming pared 0 bases from V and 7 bases from J, leaving 7 bases between.

The chain uses TRBV3-1 (or the pseudogene TRBV3-2) and TRBJ2-5; TRBD1 aligns across 8 bases. The CDR3 loop spans 16 amino acids. Trimming took 5 bases from V and 1 from J; bases not matched to a gene: 9. Germline CDR1 and CDR2: LGHDT and YNNKEL (reference sequence). CDR3 protein: CASSSRPGQGQETQYF. The CDR3, as DNA: TGTGCCAGCAGCTCCCGACCCGGACAGGGCCAAGAGACCCAGTACTTC.